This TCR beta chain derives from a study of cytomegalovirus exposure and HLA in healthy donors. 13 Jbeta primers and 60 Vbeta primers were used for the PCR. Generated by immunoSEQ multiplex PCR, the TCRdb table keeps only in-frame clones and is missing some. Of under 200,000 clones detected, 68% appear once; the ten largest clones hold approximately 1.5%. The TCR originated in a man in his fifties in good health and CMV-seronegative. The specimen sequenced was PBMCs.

CDR3: CASSQGIQGNEQYF. The CDR3 nucleotides read TGCGCCAGCAGCCAAGGGATACAGGGCAACGAGCAGTACTTC. The rearrangement uses TRBV4-3 and TRBJ2-7; TRBD1 might be the D (6 bases). Per germline, CDR1 LGHNA and CDR2 YSLEER. V dropped 1 base and J dropped 5 bases, with 12 bases sitting between them. The CDR3 totals 14 residues.